This T cell receptor beta chain was identified during a study of cytomegalovirus exposure and HLA in healthy donors. In the study overall: The 120 validation repertoires used the same platform as the 550 to 850 first-cohort repertoires (as reported by a later analysis). General observations from the study: It was 160 or so TCR beta chains that were listed as cytomegalovirus-associated. Confirmation was obtained in vitro that three CMV-associated chains are specific for CMV antigens. The study found most TCR sequences rare, yet found some public TCRs in many donors.

Germline-derived CDR1 and CDR2 are LGHNA and YNFKEQ. The CDR3 sequence is 16 residues long. Deletions cut 0 bases from V and 0 bases from J, with 9 bases between. TCRdb's table, derived via immunoSEQ multiplex PCR, lists solely in-frame clones and lacks some. The table shows 70,000 to 80,000 clones, with around 94% occurring only once. Only one count was recorded for this clone. The antigen is not known. This TCR was sampled from a young woman in good health and CMV-seropositive. The J gene is TRBJ2-4, the V gene TRBV4-2, with D maybe TRBD2 (6 bases). Sequences were obtained from PBMCs. The CDR3 region is CASSQDSGSAKNIQYF. CDR3 nucleotide sequence: TGTGCCAGCAGCCAAGATAGCGGCTCAGCCAAAAACATTCAGTACTTC.